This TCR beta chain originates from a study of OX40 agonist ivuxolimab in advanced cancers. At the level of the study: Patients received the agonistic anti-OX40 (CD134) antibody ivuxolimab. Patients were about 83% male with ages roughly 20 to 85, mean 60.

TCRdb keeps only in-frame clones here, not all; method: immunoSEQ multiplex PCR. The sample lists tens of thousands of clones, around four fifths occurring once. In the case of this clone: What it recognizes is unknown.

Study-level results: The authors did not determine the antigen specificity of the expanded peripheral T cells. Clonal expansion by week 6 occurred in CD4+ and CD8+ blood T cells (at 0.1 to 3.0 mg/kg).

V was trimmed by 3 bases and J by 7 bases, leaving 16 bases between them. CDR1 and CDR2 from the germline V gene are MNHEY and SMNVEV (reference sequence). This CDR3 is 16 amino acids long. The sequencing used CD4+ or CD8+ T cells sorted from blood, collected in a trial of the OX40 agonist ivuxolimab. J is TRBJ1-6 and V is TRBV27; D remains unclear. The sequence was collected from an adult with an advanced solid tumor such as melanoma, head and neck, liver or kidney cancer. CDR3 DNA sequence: TGTGCCAGCAGTTTGATGGGGAGCGCGTGGAATTCACCCCTCCACTTT. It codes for CASSLMGSAWNSPLHF.